This T cell receptor (beta chain) was recorded in a study of blood T cells in healthy people across ages. Then a second PCR, running about 6 to 12 cycles, was carried out with a sample-barcoded 5' primer and a J-beta primer mix. From the 5' RACE reads, TCRdb called clonotypes with MiXCR, one entry per CDR3 protein. The sample records around 1,800,000 distinct CDR3 sequences, approximately 39% being singletons. Donation came from healthy Caucasian individuals in Russia who were aged roughly 6 to 95. The CDR3 sequence is 16 residues long. Germline CDR1 reads KGHDR; CDR2 reads SFDVKD. Unmatched junction bases numbered 5, after V lost 2 bases and J lost 3 bases.

Material for sequencing was blood. The chain couples TRBV24-1 to TRBJ2-3, with 9 bases identical to TRBD1. This TCR was recovered from a human donor in good health. Here the CDR3 DNA reads TGTGCCACCAGTGATTACCGGGACAGGGCGACAGATACGCAGTATTTT. Encoded protein: CATSDYRDRATDTQYF.